This TCR beta chain was captured in a study of identical twins. In TCRdb, the 5' RACE reads were re-called with MiXCR into one record per CDR3 protein. The sample yields fewer than 500,000 distinct CDR3 sequences, roughly an eighth seen once. Germline assignment: CDR1 SGHAT and CDR2 FQNNGV. The CDR3 spans 16 residues. V lost 5 bases, J lost 2 bases, and 9 bases stayed unmatched. The same specimen was also included in a second study, on yellow fever vaccine responses in identical twins.

The TCR comes from a young woman in good health. This chain connects TRBV11-2 to TRBJ2-3, with 8 bases identical to TRBD2. Input material: CD4+ T cells sorted from blood. The CDR3 spells CASSLIAGSLTDTQYF. The CDR3 DNA sequence: TGTGCCAGCAGCCTCATAGCGGGGTCTCTCACAGATACGCAGTATTTT.